Each of the 22 T cell receptor beta chains below was sequenced from the same sample in a study of blood T cell repertoires in COVID-19. The data were produced by immunoSEQ multiplex PCR, yet TCRdb's version contains in-frame clones alone and is incomplete. The sample has 250,000 to 400,000 clones, under 90% seen once. The sequenced sample consisted of peripheral blood. These receptors all stem from a woman under 40 with COVID-19, enrolled during active disease.

The table lists this clone with a few counts. The V call is TRBV6-5, the J call TRBJ1-1; 10 bases fit TRBD1. Germline assignment: CDR1 MNHEY and CDR2 SVGAGI. This CDR3 comprises 13 residues. The V and J ends lost 7 bases and 5 bases, in that order; junction bases with no gene match: 4. In DNA form, the CDR3 reads TGTGCCAGCAACCGGGACAGGGGAACTGAAGCTTTCTTT. Encoded protein: CASNRDRGTEAFF.

The chain is built from TRBV4-2 and TRBJ2-3, with TRBD2 as a possible D gene (6 bases). V shed 0 bases and J shed 0 bases, with 13 bases lying between them. Per the germline V gene, CDR1 is LGHNA and CDR2 is YNFKEQ. CDR3 length equals 17 residues. Here the CDR3 reads CASSQEVAAASTDTQYF. As DNA, the CDR3 is TGTGCCAGCAGCCAAGAAGTAGCGGCGGCTAGCACAGATACGCAGTATTTT.

J is TRBJ2-7 and V is TRBV5-1; D gene ambiguous. The CDR3 has 15 amino acids. The germline V gene has CDR1 SGHRS and CDR2 YFSETQ. The V end lost 2 bases, the J end lost 1 base, and 13 bases lay between the germline ends. The CDR3 sequence: CASSFGAAPSYEQYF. CDR3 bases: TGCGCCAGCAGCTTTGGTGCGGCGCCTTCCTACGAGCAGTACTTC.

This clone was seen once. The gene calls are TRBV7-9 and TRBJ2-7; tentative D call: TRBD1 (5 bases). This CDR3 is 14 amino acids long. Per the germline V gene, CDR1 is SEHNR and CDR2 is FQNEAQ (reference sequence). Trimming left V 3 bases short and J 0 bases short, with 9 bases between. The CDR3 DNA reads TGTGCCAGCAGCTTGGAAGGGGTCTCCTACGAGCAGTACTTC. As protein: CASSLEGVSYEQYF.

Only one count was recorded for this clone. The chain combines TRBV19 with TRBJ2-3; D is possibly TRBD2 (6 bases). CDR1 and CDR2 from the germline V gene are LNHDA and SQIVND (reference sequence). The CDR3 extends over 13 amino acids. Trimming took off 7 bases at V and 1 base at J, with 9 bases between the two ends. Here the CDR3 DNA reads TGTGCCAGTACGACTAGGGGCACAGATACGCAGTATTTT. Amino acid sequence: CASTTRGTDTQYF.

V gene TRBV28 combines with J gene TRBJ2-2; D not resolved. This CDR3 region has 13 residues. Germline assignment: CDR1 MDHEN and CDR2 SYDVKM. Trimming shortened V by 3 bases and J by 9 bases, and 11 bases separated the two germline ends. As DNA, the CDR3 is TGTGCCAGCAGTTTCGGTGGAGTTAGGGAGCTGTTTTTT. Its translation is CASSFGGVRELFF.

This clone came up once. The CDR3 DNA sequence: TGTGCCAGTAGTATAAGGGGGGGGCCACGCAATCAGCCCCAGCATTTT. Translating it yields CASSIRGGPRNQPQHF. The V and J genes are TRBV19 and TRBJ1-5; possible D gene TRBD1, 6 bases. This CDR3 has 16 residues. Germline lookup yields CDR1 LNHDA and CDR2 SQIVND (reference sequence). The ends were cut back, 2 bases at V and 2 bases at J, with 13 bases in the middle.

The chain has TRBV5-1 and TRBJ1-4; the D gene is possibly TRBD1 (5 bases). The V and J ends lost 1 base and 5 bases respectively, with 9 bases between them. Per germline, CDR1 SGHRS and CDR2 YFSETQ. This CDR3 contains 14 residues. This CDR3 is CASSLRQQNEKLFF. The CDR3, as DNA: TGCGCCAGCAGCTTGAGACAGCAAAATGAAAAACTGTTTTTT.

The chain links TRBV5-4 to TRBJ2-1; perhaps TRBD2 as D (6 bases). The ends were cut back, 5 bases at V and 9 bases at J, with 21 bases in the middle. Germline CDR1 reads SGHNT; CDR2 reads YYREEE (reference sequence). The CDR3 totals 15 residues. The CDR3 loop reads CASSSRGLALGEQFF. The CDR3 nucleotides read TGTGCCAGCAGTTCGAGGGGACTTGCGTTGGGTGAGCAGTTCTTC.

This chain connects TRBV10-3 to TRBJ2-7; the match to TRBD1 covers 11 bases. Per germline, CDR1 ENHRY and CDR2 SYGVKD. The CDR3 runs 14 residues. V lost 7 bases and J lost 5; bases outside the gene matches: 7. The CDR3 is CAINAGTGGDEQYF. The CDR3 nucleotides are TGTGCCATCAATGCAGGGACAGGGGGGGACGAGCAGTACTTC.

The chain uses TRBV5-1 and TRBJ2-1; D is possibly TRBD2 (5 bases). Trimming cost V 0 bases and J 6 bases, with 13 bases left between them. The CDR3 is made up of 15 amino acids. Germline V gene lookup returns CDR1 SGHRS and CDR2 YFSETQ. The CDR3, as DNA: TGCGCCAGCAGCTTGGGGTGGGAGAGGTCCAATGAGCAGTTCTTC. It is translated as CASSLGWERSNEQFF.

As for this clone: Other DNA variants within this sample encode the same CDR3. The J gene is TRBJ2-7, the V gene TRBV2; perhaps TRBD1 as D (5 bases). CDR1 is SNHLY, CDR2 FYNNEI, per germline. The germline V and J ends were trimmed by 2 bases and 2 bases, with 10 bases remaining between them. The CDR3 totals 14 residues. CDR3 loop: CASSESSGTYEQYF. CDR3 bases: TGTGCCAGCAGTGAATCTTCAGGGACCTACGAGCAGTACTTC.

This clone showed up just once. This rearrangement joins TRBV5-1 to TRBJ1-2, with TRBD1 as a possible D gene (6 bases). The V end was cut by 1 base, the J end by 3 bases, with 10 bases between. Per the germline V gene, CDR1 is SGHRS and CDR2 is YFSETQ. The CDR3 runs to 14 residues. The CDR3 protein is CASSLSGADYGYTF. CDR3 sequence (DNA): TGCGCCAGCAGCTTGTCAGGGGCTGACTATGGCTACACCTTC.

The J gene is TRBJ2-2, the V gene TRBV7-9, with D possibly being TRBD1 (7 bases). The CDR3 extends over 15 amino acids. V was pared by 2 bases and J by 5 bases, with 12 bases between. The germline CDR1 and CDR2 sequences are SEHNR and FQNEAQ (reference sequence). The CDR3 coding sequence is TGTGCCAGCAGCTTAACAGGGGCGGGGACCGGGGAGCTGTTTTTT. Protein sequence: CASSLTGAGTGELFF.

This clone was counted once. This rearrangement joins TRBV19 to TRBJ2-3; 9 nucleotides align to TRBD2. Looked up from germline, CDR1 is LNHDA and CDR2 is SQIVND (reference sequence). V trimming: 5 bases; J trimming: 0 bases; junction bases outside the gene matches: 3. The CDR3 totals 15 residues. The CDR3 loop reads CASSSSGISTDTQYF. The CDR3 DNA follows: TGTGCCAGTAGTTCTAGCGGGATCAGCACAGATACGCAGTATTTT.

A word on this clone: A read error may explain this, as a much larger clone is one base away. This sample includes further DNA sequences coding for the same CDR3. V gene TRBV19 combines with J gene TRBJ1-5; D ambiguous. In germline, CDR1 is LNHDA, CDR2 SQIVND (reference sequence). V lost 5 bases to trimming and J lost 1 base, with 3 bases between them. This CDR3 contains 12 residues. The CDR3 loop reads CASSGSNQPQHF. The CDR3 DNA sequence: TGTGCCAGTAGTGGCAGCAATCAGCCCCAGCATTTT. The entire variable domain, with the rest obtained from reference TRBV19 and TRBJ1-5, is as follows: DGGITQSPKYLFRKEGQNVTLSCEQNLNHDAMYWYRQDPGQGLRLIYYSQIVNDFQKGDIAEGYSVSREKKESFPLTVTSAQKNPTAFYLCASSGSNQPQHFGDGTRLSIL.

The chain uses TRBV5-4 and TRBJ1-3; perhaps TRBD1 as D (6 bases). The CDR3 covers 16 residues. Trimming pared 3 bases from V and 0 bases from J, leaving 13 bases between. The germline V gene encodes CDR1 SGHNT and CDR2 YYREEE (reference sequence). This CDR3 reads CASSSKTDSSGNTIYF. CDR3 in DNA: TGTGCCAGCAGCTCGAAGACGGACAGCTCTGGAAACACCATATATTTT.

The chain couples TRBV19 to TRBJ2-3, with TRBD2 identical over 16 bases. The CDR3 spans 16 residues. V was clipped by 4 bases and J by 4 bases; unmatched bases: 2. Germline V lookup: CDR1 LNHDA, CDR2 SQIVND (reference sequence). The DNA of the CDR3 is TGTGCCAGTAGTACCGGGACTAGCGGGAGGGCAGATACGCAGTATTTT. This encodes CASSTGTSGRADTQYF.

The chain recombines TRBV19 with TRBJ2-3, with D tentatively TRBD1 (5 bases). Germline CDR1 reads LNHDA; CDR2 reads SQIVND (reference sequence). The CDR3 covers 13 residues. The ends were cut back, 6 bases at V and 1 base at J, with 8 bases in the middle. CDR3 in amino acids: CASRTQGTDTQYF. The CDR3 bases are TGTGCCAGTAGAACACAGGGCACAGATACGCAGTATTTT.

The chain joins TRBV19 to TRBJ1-1; TRBD1 matches at 8 bases. The V gene's germline CDR1 is LNHDA and CDR2 SQIVND (reference sequence). CDR3 length: 15 amino acids. Trimming took 2 bases from V and 4 from J; bases not matched to a gene: 6. This CDR3 reads CASSIPGGLSTEAFF. The CDR3 DNA follows: TGTGCCAGTAGTATACCAGGGGGCTTGAGCACTGAAGCTTTCTTT.

The V and J genes are TRBV2 and TRBJ2-1; D might be TRBD1 (5 bases). Germline V gives CDR1 SNHLY, CDR2 FYNNEI. V was cut by 0 bases and J by 10 bases, with 22 bases left in between. There are 17 residues in the CDR3. This CDR3 is CASSEALSRVSLWEQFF. CDR3 bases: TGTGCCAGCAGTGAAGCGCTGTCCAGGGTCTCTTTATGGGAGCAGTTCTTC.

The chain has TRBV6-1 and TRBJ1-3; TRBD1 might be the D (5 bases). CDR1 and CDR2 from the germline V gene are MNHNS and SASEGT. Trimming removed 1 base at V and 4 bases at J, with 11 bases between. The CDR3 runs to 15 residues. CDR3 region: CASSEVGGVGNTIYF. The CDR3 DNA reads TGTGCCAGCAGTGAAGTTGGAGGGGTAGGAAACACCATATATTTT.